These T cell receptor beta chains were read from a single sample in a study of T cells in tumors after PD-1 blockade. Assay: immunoSEQ multiplex PCR; the TCRdb copy retains only in-frame clones and omits some. The sample records 60,000 to 70,000 clones, approximately 79% being singletons. Sequences were derived from PBMCs, sampled after anti-PD-1 treatment. These receptors were taken from a human donor with basal cell carcinoma. Both conserved end residues are part of each CDR3. D genes are given only for firm matches. Size is stated for part of the rows, as once, few or many counts, or as a class when the clone is expanded.

TRBD1,NA,TRBV28,TRBJ2-7,CASSPPWGQVSYEQYF,TGTGCCAGCAGTCCTCCCTGGGGACAGGTCTCCTACGAGCAGTACTTC
NA,once,TRBV30,TRBJ2-7,CAWSVPRRLGEVEQYF,TGTGCCTGGAGTGTACCCCGGCGTCTAGGGGAGGTCGAGCAGTACTTC
NA,NA,TRBV5-4,TRBJ2-2,CASSSVVGGNTGELFF,TGTGCCAGCAGCTCGGTGGTGGGGGGGAACACCGGGGAGCTGTTTTTT
NA,NA,TRBV6-5,TRBJ2-3,CASSYSGRGDTQYF,TGTGCCAGCAGTTACTCGGGCAGGGGTGATACGCAGTATTTT
NA,NA,TRBV30,TRBJ1-6,CAWSVDRTPLHF,TGTGCCTGGAGTGTCGATCGGACACCCCTCCACTTT
TRBD1,few,TRBV29-1,TRBJ2-7,CSVRQGAREQYF,TGCAGCGTTCGACAGGGGGCGCGGGAGCAGTACTTC
NA,NA,TRBV28,TRBJ1-6,CASSSGRIYNSPLHF,TGTGCCAGCAGTTCCGGACGGATCTATAATTCACCCCTCCACTTT
NA,few,TRBV2,TRBJ1-1,CASRLRPNTEAFF,TGTGCCAGCAGGCTCAGGCCTAACACTGAAGCTTTCTTT
TRBD2,NA,TRBV6-4,TRBJ2-1,CASSEERGDEQFF,TGTGCCAGCAGTGAGGAGCGGGGGGACGAGCAGTTCTTC
NA,few,TRBV7-9,TRBJ2-3,CASSLGDRFTDTQYF,TGTGCCAGCAGCTTAGGTGATAGGTTCACAGATACGCAGTATTTT
NA,once,TRBV5-1,TRBJ2-7,CASSPAGNYEQYF,TGCGCCAGCAGCCCCGCAGGGAACTACGAGCAGTACTTC
TRBD2,NA,TRBV28,TRBJ2-1,CASSLTTSGGANEQFF,TGTGCCAGCAGTTTAACGACTAGCGGGGGGGCCAATGAGCAGTTCTTC
NA,NA,TRBV7-8,TRBJ2-7,CASSLAAIYEQYF,TGTGCCAGCAGCTTAGCTGCGATCTACGAGCAGTACTTC
NA,NA,TRBV5-1,TRBJ2-5,CASSFGNQETQYF,TGCGCCAGCAGCTTCGGGAACCAAGAGACCCAGTACTTC
TRBD1,NA,TRBV19,TRBJ1-3,CASSIPISGQGTGNTIYF,TGTGCCAGTAGTATACCGATTTCTGGACAGGGGACTGGAAACACCATATATTTT
NA,once,TRBV3-1/TRBV3-2,TRBJ2-3,CASSQDEIGGDTQYF,TGTGCCAGCAGCCAAGATGAAATAGGGGGAGATACGCAGTATTTT
NA,few,TRBV3-1/TRBV3-2,TRBJ1-6,CASSQATRNSPLHF,TGTGCCAGCAGCCAAGCTACTCGGAATTCACCCCTCCACTTT
NA,NA,TRBV5-1,TRBJ2-1,CASSLEGNEQFF,TGCGCCAGCAGCTTGGAGGGGAATGAGCAGTTCTTC
NA,NA,TRBV5-1,TRBJ1-4,CASSSWGGGNEKLFF,TGCGCCAGCAGCTCCTGGGGAGGGGGAAATGAAAAACTGTTTTTT
TRBD1,many,TRBV30,TRBJ1-5,CACDRGRSNQPQHF,TGTGCCTGCGACAGGGGGCGAAGCAATCAGCCCCAGCATTTT
TRBD1,NA,TRBV7-9,TRBJ2-1,CASSLAGTGVYNEQFF,TGTGCCAGCAGCCTCGCCGGGACAGGGGTTTACAATGAGCAGTTCTTC
TRBD1,few,TRBV29-1,TRBJ2-4,CSASGTGHIQYF,TGCAGCGCATCCGGGACAGGGCACATTCAGTACTTC
NA,NA,TRBV27,TRBJ1-1,CASSLGGAVISNTEAFF,TGTGCCAGCAGTTTAGGAGGGGCAGTTATATCGAACACTGAAGCTTTCTTT
NA,few,TRBV7-9,TRBJ2-3,CASSPGQNPTPTDTQYF,TGTGCCAGCAGCCCCGGACAGAACCCTACCCCCACAGATACGCAGTATTTT
TRBD1,NA,TRBV5-6,TRBJ2-1,CASSVTGTGIHLGDEQFF,TGTGCCAGCAGCGTCACCGGGACAGGGATCCACCTGGGCGATGAGCAGTTCTTC
NA,NA,TRBV6-4,TRBJ2-2,CASSTDETGELFF,TGTGCCAGCAGTACCGACGAAACCGGGGAGCTGTTTTTT
NA,many,TRBV27,TRBJ1-6,CASSSSSYNSPLHF,TGTGCCAGCAGTTCGAGCTCCTATAATTCACCCCTCCACTTT
TRBD1,NA,TRBV7-2,TRBJ1-2,CASSPNPWGQGEYGYTF,TGTGCCAGCAGCCCCAACCCATGGGGACAGGGCGAATATGGCTACACCTTC
NA,NA,TRBV10-3,TRBJ2-7,CAISPISYEQYF,TGTGCCATCAGTCCCATCTCCTACGAGCAGTACTTC
TRBD1,NA,TRBV6-2/TRBV6-3,TRBJ1-2,CASSSRGQGPSEYGYTF,TGTGCCAGCAGTTCTCGAGGACAGGGCCCGTCGGAATATGGCTACACCTTC
NA,NA,TRBV14,TRBJ2-7,CASSQVSSQRYEQYF,TGTGCCAGCAGCCAAGTTTCGTCCCAGCGTTACGAGCAGTACTTC
TRBD2,NA,TRBV11-3,TRBJ2-5,CASSPGRGVRQETQYF,TGTGCCAGCAGTCCCGGGCGGGGGGTTCGCCAAGAGACCCAGTACTTC
NA,NA,TRBV6-1,TRBJ2-6,CANSDRGGTGANVLTF,TGTGCCAACAGTGACAGGGGAGGGACTGGGGCCAACGTCCTGACTTTC
NA,NA,TRBV14,TRBJ1-2,CASSFSGRGEGGYTF,TGTGCCAGCAGCTTTTCGGGCAGGGGAGAAGGGGGCTACACCTTC
NA,NA,TRBV5-5,TRBJ1-5,CASSLERSSNQPQHF,TGTGCCAGCAGCTTGGAGAGGTCTAGCAATCAGCCCCAGCATTTT
TRBD1,once,TRBV3-1/TRBV3-2,TRBJ2-3,CASSLRDRGTDTQYF,TGTGCCAGCAGCCTCCGGGACAGAGGCACAGATACGCAGTATTTT
TRBD1,NA,TRBV11-3,TRBJ1-2,CASSWDRIYGYTF,TGTGCCAGCAGCTGGGACAGGATCTATGGCTACACCTTC
TRBD1,NA,TRBV5-1,TRBJ2-2,CASSSRQGGNTGELFF,TGCGCCAGCAGCTCTAGACAGGGGGGGAACACCGGGGAGCTGTTTTTT